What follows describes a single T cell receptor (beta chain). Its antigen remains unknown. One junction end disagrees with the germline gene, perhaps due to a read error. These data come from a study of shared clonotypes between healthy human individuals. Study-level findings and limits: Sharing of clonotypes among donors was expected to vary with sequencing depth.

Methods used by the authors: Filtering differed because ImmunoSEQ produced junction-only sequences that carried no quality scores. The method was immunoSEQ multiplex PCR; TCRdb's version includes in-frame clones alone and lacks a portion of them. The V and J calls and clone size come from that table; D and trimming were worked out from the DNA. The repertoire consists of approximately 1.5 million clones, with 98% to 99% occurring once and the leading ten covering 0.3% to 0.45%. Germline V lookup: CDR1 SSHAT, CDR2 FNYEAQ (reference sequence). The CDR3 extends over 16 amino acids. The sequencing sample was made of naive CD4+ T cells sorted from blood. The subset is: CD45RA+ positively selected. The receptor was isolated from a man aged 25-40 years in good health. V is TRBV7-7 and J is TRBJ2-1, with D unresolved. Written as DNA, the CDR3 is TGTGCTAGCAGCTTAGTAAGTGATCTCGGACGCAATGAGCAGTTCTTC. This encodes CASSLVSDLGRNEQFF.